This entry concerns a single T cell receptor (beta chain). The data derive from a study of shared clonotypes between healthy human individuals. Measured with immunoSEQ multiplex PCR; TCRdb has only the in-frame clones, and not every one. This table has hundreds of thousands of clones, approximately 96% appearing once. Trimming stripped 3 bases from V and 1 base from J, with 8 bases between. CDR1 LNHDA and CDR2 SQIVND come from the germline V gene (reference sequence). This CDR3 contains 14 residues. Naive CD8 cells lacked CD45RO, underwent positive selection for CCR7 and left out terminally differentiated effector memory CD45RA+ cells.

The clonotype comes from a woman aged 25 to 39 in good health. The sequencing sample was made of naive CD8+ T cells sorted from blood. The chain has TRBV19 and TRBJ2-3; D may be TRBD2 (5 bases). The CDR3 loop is CASSMVSGTDTQYF. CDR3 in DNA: TGTGCCAGTAGTATGGTTAGCGGCACAGATACGCAGTATTTT.